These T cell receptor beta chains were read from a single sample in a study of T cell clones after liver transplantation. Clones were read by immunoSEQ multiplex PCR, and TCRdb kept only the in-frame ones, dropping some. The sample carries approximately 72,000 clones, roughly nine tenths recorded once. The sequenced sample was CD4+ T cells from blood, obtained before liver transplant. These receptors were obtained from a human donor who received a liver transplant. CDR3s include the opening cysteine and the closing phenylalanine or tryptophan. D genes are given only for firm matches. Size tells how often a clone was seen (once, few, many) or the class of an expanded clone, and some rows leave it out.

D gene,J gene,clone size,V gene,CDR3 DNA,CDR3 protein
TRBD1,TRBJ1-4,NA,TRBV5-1,TGCGCCAGCAGCTTGGGGGACAGGGCGACCGAAAAACTGTTTTTT,CASSLGDRATEKLFF
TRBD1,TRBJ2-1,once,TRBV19,TGTGCCAGTAGTGCAACAGGGGGCGGGTACAATGAGCAGTTCTTC,CASSATGGGYNEQFF
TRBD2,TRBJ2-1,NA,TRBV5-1,TGCGCCAGCAGTCGAGGGACTAGCGGGAGCAACTACATCTATGAGCAGTTCTTC,CASSRGTSGSNYIYEQFF
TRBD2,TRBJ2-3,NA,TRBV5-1,TGCGCCAGCAGCCCCCCGAGCGGGAGAACAGATACGCAGTATTTT,CASSPPSGRTDTQYF
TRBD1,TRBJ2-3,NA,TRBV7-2,TGTGCCAGCAGCCCCCGGGACAGGGTTCTGAATACGCAGTATTTT,CASSPRDRVLNTQYF
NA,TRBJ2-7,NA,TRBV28,TGTGCCAGCAGCTCGGCGACCACAAGCCGGGAGCAGTACTTC,CASSSATTSREQYF
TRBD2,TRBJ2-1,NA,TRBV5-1,TGCGCCAGCAGCTTGGGCGGGAGTTTCGCCTACAATGAGCAGTTCTTC,CASSLGGSFAYNEQFF
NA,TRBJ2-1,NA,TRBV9,TGTGCCAGCAGCGTTACACTAAGCTCCTACAATGAGCAGTTCTTC,CASSVTLSSYNEQFF
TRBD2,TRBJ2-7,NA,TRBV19,TGTGCCAGTAGTTCCTGGGGGCCTAGCGGGAGGTCCTACGAGCAGTACTTC,CASSSWGPSGRSYEQYF
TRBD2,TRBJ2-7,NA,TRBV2,TGTGCCAGCAGTCCCCCCGGGACTAGCGTGCGGGAGCAGTACTTC,CASSPPGTSVREQYF
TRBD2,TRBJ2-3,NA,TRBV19,TGTGCCAGTAGTATTGCTAGCGGGAGGGCAGATACGCAGTATTTT,CASSIASGRADTQYF
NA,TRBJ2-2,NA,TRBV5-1,TGCGCCAGCAGCCCGGACCCCCGGAACACCGGGGAGCTGTTTTTT,CASSPDPRNTGELFF
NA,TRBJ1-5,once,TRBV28,TGTGCCAGCCTCACCGGAGGGCAGGTTTATAGCAATCAGCCCCAGCATTTT,CASLTGGQVYSNQPQHF
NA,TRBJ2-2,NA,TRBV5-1,TGCGCCAGCAGCTTGGGAGGGTCGAACACCGGGGAGCTGTTTTTT,CASSLGGSNTGELFF
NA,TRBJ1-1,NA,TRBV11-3,TGTGCCAGCAGCCCCAAGAGGAACACTGAAGCTTTCTTT,CASSPKRNTEAFF
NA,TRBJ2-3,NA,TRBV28,TGTGCCAGCAGTTCCCCGGGGTCGAGAGATGGAGATACGCAGTATTTT,CASSSPGSRDGDTQYF
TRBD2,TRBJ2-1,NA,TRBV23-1,TGCGCCAGCAGTCTGAGCACTAGCGGGACATCCAATGAGCAGTTCTTC,CASSLSTSGTSNEQFF
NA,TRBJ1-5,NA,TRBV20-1,TGCAGTGCTAGAGATACGTTGGCCCAGCATTTT,CSARDTLAQHF
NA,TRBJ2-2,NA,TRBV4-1,TGCGCCAGCAGCAGTTTGGGCCTCGGGACCGGGGAGCTGTTTTTT,CASSSLGLGTGELFF
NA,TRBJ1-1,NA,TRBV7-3,TGTGCCAGCAGCTTGGCGCAGGGCCGAGCTTTCTTT,CASSLAQGRAFF
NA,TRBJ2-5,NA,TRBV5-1,TGCGCCAGCAGCTCACAGGGACGGGAGACCCAGTACTTC,CASSSQGRETQYF
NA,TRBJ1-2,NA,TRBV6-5,TGTGCCAGCAGTTACATCGGGGCTGGGTGGGGCTACACCTTC,CASSYIGAGWGYTF
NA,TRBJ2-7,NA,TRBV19,TGTGCCAGTAGCCCCTCGGGTGAGTCAGGGGTTGGCGAGCAGTACTTC,CASSPSGESGVGEQYF
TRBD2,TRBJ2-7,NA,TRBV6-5,TGTGCCAGCAGTTACGCGGGAGGGCCGGGGGAGCAGTACTTC,CASSYAGGPGEQYF
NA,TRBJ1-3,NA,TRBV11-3,TGTGCCAGCAGCAGAGAGCAGGGATCCTCTGGAAACACCATATATTTT,CASSREQGSSGNTIYF
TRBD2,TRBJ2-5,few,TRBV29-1,TGCAGCGAACGTAGCGGGGCGGGGGAGACCCAGTACTTC,CSERSGAGETQYF
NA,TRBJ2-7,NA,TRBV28,TGTGCCAGCAGTTCCATCCTAGCGTACGAGCAGTACTTC,CASSSILAYEQYF
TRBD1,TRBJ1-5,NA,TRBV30,TGTGCCTGGAGCTTCCAGGGGGGGGATGGTCAGCCCCAGCATTTT,CAWSFQGGDGQPQHF
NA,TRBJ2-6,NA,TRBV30,TGTGCCTGGAGTGTACTGGGCAGGGCCTCTGGGGCCAACGTCCTGACTTTC,CAWSVLGRASGANVLTF
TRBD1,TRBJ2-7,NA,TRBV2,TGTGCCAGCAGTCCTAGAGGGACAGGGGCTTCCGAGCAGTACTTC,CASSPRGTGASEQYF
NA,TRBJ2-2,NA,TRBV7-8,TGTGCCAGCAGCTTAGTCGCGGGTACCGGGGAGCTGTTTTTT,CASSLVAGTGELFF
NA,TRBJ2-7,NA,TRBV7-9,TGTGCCAGCAGCGTAACCGGGACCAGCAGCCACGAGCAGTACTTC,CASSVTGTSSHEQYF
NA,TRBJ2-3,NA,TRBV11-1,TGTGCCAGCAGCTTACCGGGGGCGGATACGCAGTATTTT,CASSLPGADTQYF
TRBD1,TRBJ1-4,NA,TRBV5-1,TGCGCCAGCAGCTTAATTCCAGGGGGCGCGGATGAAAAACTGTTTTTT,CASSLIPGGADEKLFF
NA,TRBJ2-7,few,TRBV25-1,TGTGCCAGCAGTGAATTCGGTGGGCAGTACTTC,CASSEFGGQYF
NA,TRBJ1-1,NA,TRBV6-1,TGTGCCAGCAATATGGGCAGGGAAGCTTTCTTT,CASNMGREAFF
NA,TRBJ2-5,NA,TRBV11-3,TGTGCCAGCAGCTCGCCCCGGACGACGGAGACCCAGTACTTC,CASSSPRTTETQYF
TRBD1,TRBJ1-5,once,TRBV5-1,TGCGCCAGCAGCCCTGGGACAGCGCTTAGCAATCAGCCCCAGCATTTT,CASSPGTALSNQPQHF
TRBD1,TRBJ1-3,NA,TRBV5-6,TGTGCCAGCAGCTCGACAGGGACCGGAAACACCATATATTTT,CASSSTGTGNTIYF
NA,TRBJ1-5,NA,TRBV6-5,TGTGCCAGCAGTTACCGGGGAGAGCAGCCCCAGCATTTT,CASSYRGEQPQHF
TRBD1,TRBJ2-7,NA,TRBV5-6,TGTGCCAGCAGCTTTGACAGGGTTTCTAACGAGCAGTACTTC,CASSFDRVSNEQYF
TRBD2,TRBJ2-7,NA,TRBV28,TGTGCCAGCAGTTTAGGCGGGAGGTTGTACGAGCAGTACTTC,CASSLGGRLYEQYF
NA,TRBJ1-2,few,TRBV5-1,TGCGCCAGCAGCGTAGGACAGACTAACTATGGCTACACCTTC,CASSVGQTNYGYTF
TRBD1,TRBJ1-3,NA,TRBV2,TGTGCCAGCAGGGACAGGGGGCAAGGAAACACCATATATTTT,CASRDRGQGNTIYF
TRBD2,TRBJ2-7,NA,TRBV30,TGTGCCTGGAGTGTCCAGGGCGGGAGTTCCTACGAGCAGTACTTC,CAWSVQGGSSYEQYF
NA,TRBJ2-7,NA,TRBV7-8,TGTGCCAGCAGCCCACCGGGACGGCAATACGAGCAGTACTTC,CASSPPGRQYEQYF
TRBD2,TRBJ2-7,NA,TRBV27,TGTGCCAGCAGTTTCCGGCCGGGACTAGCGGAACCAAGCTCCTACGAGCAGTACTTC,CASSFRPGLAEPSSYEQYF
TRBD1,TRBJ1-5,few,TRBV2,TGTGCCAGCAGTGCCAATTTGGACAGGTTGTATTTT,CASSANLDRLYF
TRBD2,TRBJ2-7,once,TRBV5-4,TGTGCCAGCAGCTCACTAGCGGAGAGCTCCTACGAGCAGTACTTC,CASSSLAESSYEQYF
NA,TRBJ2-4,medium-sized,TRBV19,TGTGCCAGTAGTATCAAGCGGGAAAACATTCAGTACTTC,CASSIKRENIQYF
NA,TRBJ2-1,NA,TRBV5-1,TGCGCCAGCAGCGCGGAGCCTGACAATGAGCAGTTCTTC,CASSAEPDNEQFF
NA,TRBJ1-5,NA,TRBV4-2,TGTGCCAGCAGCGGGGGGATTAGCAATCAGCCCCAGCATTTT,CASSGGISNQPQHF
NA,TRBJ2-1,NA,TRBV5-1,TGCGCCAGCAGCTTCGGACGAATACGTTCCTCCTACAATGAGCAGTTCTTC,CASSFGRIRSSYNEQFF